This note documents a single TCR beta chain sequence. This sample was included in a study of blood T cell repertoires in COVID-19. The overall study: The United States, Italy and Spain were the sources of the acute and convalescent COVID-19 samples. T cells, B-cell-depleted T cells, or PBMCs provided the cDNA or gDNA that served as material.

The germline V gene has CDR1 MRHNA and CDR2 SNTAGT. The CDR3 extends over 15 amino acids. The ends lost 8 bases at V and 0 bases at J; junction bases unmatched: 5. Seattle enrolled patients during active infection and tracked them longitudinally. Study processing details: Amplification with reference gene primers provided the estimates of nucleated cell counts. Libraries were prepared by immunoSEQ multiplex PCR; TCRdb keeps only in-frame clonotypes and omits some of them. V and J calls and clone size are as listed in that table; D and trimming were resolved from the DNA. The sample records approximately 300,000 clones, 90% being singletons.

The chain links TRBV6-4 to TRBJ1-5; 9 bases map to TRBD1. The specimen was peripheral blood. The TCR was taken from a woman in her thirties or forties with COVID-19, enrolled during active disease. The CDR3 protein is CASRDREYSNQPQHF. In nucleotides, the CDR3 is TGTGCCAGCCGGGACAGGGAATATAGCAATCAGCCCCAGCATTTT.